The 5 T cell receptor beta chains below all came from one sample that was sequenced in a study of T cells in Graves' hyperthyroidism and ophthalmopathy. Researchers amplified the TCR beta CDR3 regions from RNA transcripts. When the TCR CDR3 underwent first-round RT-PCR, the HTBI primer set was used. TCRdb independently ran MiXCR on the multiplex PCR reads; one entry per CDR3 protein. The sample carries more than 500,000 distinct CDR3 sequences, about 45% recorded once. Material: peripheral blood or thyroid tissue (not recorded which). The receptors were sampled from an adult woman with Graves' disease, either hyperthyroidism or ophthalmopathy (not recorded which).

This clonotype was found a few times. The chain carries TRBV2 and TRBJ2-1; D is possibly TRBD2 (6 bases). V lost 8 bases to trimming and J lost 4 bases, with 6 bases between them. This CDR3 has 11 residues. Germline assignment: CDR1 SNHLY and CDR2 FYNNEI. The CDR3 region has the DNA TGTGCCAGCGGGGGGTACAATGAGCAGTTCTTC. It encodes CASGGYNEQFF.

Worth noting for this clonotype: A read error may explain this, as a much larger clone is one base away. J is TRBJ1-5 and V is TRBV10-3; 7 nucleotides align to TRBD1. The V gene's germline CDR1 is ENHRY and CDR2 SYGVKD. There are 13 residues in the CDR3. Trimming at V came to 4 bases and at J to 6 bases, leaving 3 bases not matched to a gene. The CDR3 nucleotides are TGTGCCATCAGTGGGGACAGCGGTCAGCCCCAGCATTTT. This translates into CAISGDSGQPQHF.

In its sample, this clonotype was seen many times. This chain links TRBV5-1 with TRBJ1-1, with 8 positions matching TRBD1. Germline V gene lookup returns CDR1 SGHRS and CDR2 YFSETQ. The CDR3 has 15 residues. Trimming at V came to 4 bases and at J to 1 base, leaving 6 bases not matched to a gene. DNA of the CDR3: TGCGCCAGCAGCCGACGAGGACAGGGGAACACTGAAGCTTTCTTT. It translates to CASSRRGQGNTEAFF.

Many counts were recorded for this clonotype. The chain combines TRBV2 with TRBJ1-5; no firm D call. The V end lost 4 bases, the J end lost 6 bases, and 22 bases lay between the germline ends. Germline V gene data show CDR1 as SNHLY and CDR2 as FYNNEI. This CDR3 has 17 amino acids. Here the CDR3 reads CASSVKGPRGGGQPQHF. The CDR3 DNA reads as TGTGCCAGCAGTGTGAAAGGGCCCCGGGGTGGAGGTCAGCCCCAGCATTTT. Looking up the rest from reference TRBV2 and TRBJ1-5 gives the full variable domain: EPEVTQTPSHQVTQMGQEVILRCVPISNHLYFYWYRQILGQKVEFLVSFYNNEISEKSEIFDDQFSVERPDGSNFTLKIRSTKLEDSAMYFCASSVKGPRGGGQPQHFGDGTRLSIL.

The V and J genes are TRBV2 and TRBJ2-5; D gene unclear. Germline V lookup: CDR1 SNHLY, CDR2 FYNNEI. This CDR3 contains 12 residues. The V end lost 7 bases, the J end lost 5 bases, and 11 bases lay between the germline ends. The CDR3 protein is CASKRPLETQYF. The CDR3 region has the DNA TGTGCCAGCAAGAGGCCTCTTGAGACCCAGTACTTC.